The following is a TCR beta chain sequence with its context. Its antigen is as yet unknown. This sample is part of a study of cytomegalovirus exposure and HLA in healthy donors. Study-wide results and caveats: Under 20,000 TCR beta sequences were associated with HLA alleles at 0.05 false discovery rate in a later analysis.

In the PCR, 60 Vbeta and 13 Jbeta primers were used. Profiling relied on immunoSEQ multiplex PCR, and the TCRdb table lists in-frame clones only, not all of them. The sample consists of about 140,000 clones, roughly three quarters of them appearing once. Sequenced input: PBMCs. This receptor was obtained from a man in his thirties or forties in good health and CMV-seronegative.

CDR3 coding DNA: TGTGCCAGCAGTTACCCCCAGACTAGCGGCCTATACAATGAGCAGTTCTTC. Its translation is CASSYPQTSGLYNEQFF. The chain is built from TRBV27 and TRBJ2-1; 9 bases align to TRBD2. V was pared by 4 bases and J by 4 bases, with 11 bases of the junction left unmatched. Germline loops: CDR1 MNHEY, CDR2 SMNVEV (reference sequence). This CDR3 region has 17 residues.